This entry lists 2 T cell receptor beta chains sequenced from one sample in a study of T-cell reconstitution after alpha-beta-depleted transplantation in children. The library targeted TCRbeta and was prepared with unique molecular identifiers. TCRdb passed the PCR reads through MiXCR, listing each CDR3 protein once. The data contain 610,000 or so distinct CDR3 sequences, 25% to 30% of them singletons. Material: PBMCs, obtained before TCRalphabeta/CD19-depleted stem cell transplant. All receptors come from a boy younger than two with Wiskott-Aldrich syndrome, due to receive a stem cell transplant.

V and J are TRBV5-1 and TRBJ1-1; weak D call: TRBD1 (6 bases). V lost 0 bases to trimming and J lost 1 base, with 10 bases between them. This CDR3 has 15 amino acids. Germline loops: CDR1 SGHRS, CDR2 YFSETQ. CDR3 sequence reads: CASSLAGAQNTEAFF. CDR3 nucleotide sequence: TGCGCCAGCAGCTTGGCAGGGGCTCAGAACACTGAAGCTTTCTTT.

J is TRBJ2-3 and V is TRBV12-3 or TRBV12-4; D gene unclear. V was shortened by 6 bases and J by 0 bases, with 19 bases between the two germline ends. The CDR3 has 17 amino acids. The CDR3 sequence is CASSMTEVYTSTDTQYF. The CDR3 DNA is TGTGCCAGCAGCATGACGGAAGTTTATACTAGCACAGATACGCAGTATTTT.